The 12 T cell receptor beta chains below come from one sample, sequenced in a study of CD8+ T cells in alopecia areata. Sample treatment: oral pan-JAK inhibitor, 5-10 mg twice daily. Investigators isolated RNA and reverse transcribed it into cDNA to act as the sequencing template. TCRdb keeps only in-frame clones here, not all; method: immunoSEQ multiplex PCR. The data show about 160,000 clones, about three fifths seen once. Source: CD4+ T cells sorted from blood, taken at week 4, from a patient treated with tofacitinib. The receptors shown here come from a human donor with alopecia areata.

The rearrangement joins TRBV7-2 to TRBJ2-1; 10 bases line up with TRBD2. This CDR3 contains 15 residues. V lost 3 bases and J lost 6; bases outside the gene matches: 5. The germline V gene encodes CDR1 SGHTA and CDR2 FQGNSA. The CDR3 sequence: CASSFSGGLFNEQFF. The CDR3, as DNA: TGTGCCAGCAGCTTTAGCGGGGGGCTATTCAATGAGCAGTTCTTC. Looking up the rest from reference TRBV7-2 and TRBJ2-1 gives the full variable domain: GAGVSQSPSNKVTEKGKDVELRCDPISGHTALYWYRQSLGQGLEFLIYFQGNSAPDKSGLPSDRFSAERTGGSVSTLTIQRTQQEDSAVYLCASSFSGGLFNEQFFGPGTRLTVL.

The V gene is TRBV4-3, the J gene TRBJ2-7; D perhaps matches TRBD2 (5 bases). CDR1 and CDR2 from the germline V gene are LGHNA and YSLEER. V was cut by 1 base and J by 2 bases, with 12 bases left in between. There are 15 residues in the CDR3. In nucleotides, the CDR3 is TGCGCCAGCAGCCAAGTTAGAGACGGGACCTACGAGCAGTACTTC. The encoded protein is CASSQVRDGTYEQYF.

This chain uses TRBV29-1 with TRBJ2-7, with no clear D. CDR3 length: 16 residues. CDR1 is SQVTM, CDR2 ANQGSEA, per germline. V lost 7 bases to trimming and J lost 2 bases, with 24 bases between them. The CDR3 loop is CSAVVTAGRSPYEQYF. For the CDR3, the DNA is TGCAGCGCAGTAGTCACGGCAGGACGGTCCCCCTACGAGCAGTACTTC.

DNA for the CDR3: TGTGCCACCACCGTGGACGAGCAGTACTTC. Encoded protein: CATTVDEQYF. The chain uses TRBV15 and TRBJ2-7; D gene ambiguous. The CDR3 length is 10 residues. The germline V gene encodes CDR1 LNHNV and CDR2 YYDKDF (reference sequence). V lost 7 bases, J lost 5 bases, and 6 bases lay in between.

The chain uses TRBV11-1 and TRBJ2-3, with a tentative D call TRBD2 (5 bases). The germline CDR1 and CDR2 sequences are SGHAT and FQDESV (reference sequence). This CDR3 comprises 12 residues. The V end was cut by 5 bases, the J end by 12 bases, with 15 bases between. The CDR3 region is CASSTRGPAQYF. CDR3 DNA: TGTGCCAGCAGCACCAGAGGGCCAGCACAGTATTTT.

This clone was seen more than once but under ten times. The rearrangement uses TRBV10-1 and TRBJ2-7, with D possibly TRBD1 on 5 matching bases. V lost 2 bases, J lost 4 bases, and 6 bases lay in between. The germline V gene has CDR1 WNHNN and CDR2 SYGVQD (reference sequence). This CDR3 contains 12 residues. CDR3 DNA: TGCGCCAGCAGTGAGGCAGGGTACGAGCAGTACTTC. Translating it yields CASSEAGYEQYF.

The chain joins TRBV4-3 to TRBJ1-4; D remains unclear. This CDR3 has 13 amino acids. V was cut by 0 bases and J by 7 bases, with 6 bases left in between. Germline V gene sequence: CDR1 LGHNA, CDR2 YSLEER. The CDR3: CASSQEGLEKLFF. CDR3 nucleotides: TGCGCCAGCAGCCAAGAAGGGCTTGAAAAACTGTTTTTT.

The chain combines TRBV7-2 with TRBJ2-7; 9 bases map to TRBD1. Germline CDR1 SGHTA, CDR2 FQGNSA. The CDR3 sequence is 14 residues long. The V and J ends lost 3 bases and 4 bases, in that order; junction bases with no gene match: 4. Written as DNA, the CDR3 is TGTGCCAGCAGCTTCCGGGACAGGGCTTACGAGCAGTACTTC. This sequence encodes CASSFRDRAYEQYF.

The chain employs TRBV18 and TRBJ2-6; perhaps TRBD1 as D (5 bases). The CDR3 spans 17 residues. Trimming removed 1 base from V and 2 bases from J, with 12 bases in between. The germline V gene encodes CDR1 KGHSH and CDR2 LQKENI. This chain's CDR3 is CASSPRAAGTGANVLTF. CDR3 coding DNA: TGTGCCAGCTCACCACGTGCGGCAGGGACTGGGGCCAACGTCCTGACTTTC.

V usage is TRBV29-1 and J usage is TRBJ2-3; D might be TRBD1 or TRBD2, each matching 6 bases. Germline V gene data show CDR1 as SQVTM and CDR2 as ANQGSEA. V lost 4 bases and J 1 base, leaving 12 bases between the germline ends. This CDR3 region has 14 residues. CDR3 coding DNA: TGCAGCGTTGGGCGGAGGGGGGGCACAGATACGCAGTATTTT. Its translation is CSVGRRGGTDTQYF.

The genes are TRBV29-1 and TRBJ1-2; 8 nucleotides match TRBD1. CDR3 length equals 14 residues. The ends lost 8 bases at V and 3 bases at J; junction bases unmatched: 11. Germline values: CDR1 SQVTM, CDR2 ANQGSEA. In DNA form, the CDR3 reads TGCAGCTCATCTCCAGGGGGCAGGGACTATGGCTACACCTTC. It codes for CSSSPGGRDYGYTF.

The rearrangement uses TRBV2 and TRBJ2-2; TRBD1 agrees at 7 bases. This CDR3 is 15 amino acids long. Trimming took 3 bases from V and 4 from J; bases not matched to a gene: 5. In germline, CDR1 is SNHLY, CDR2 FYNNEI. This chain's CDR3 is CASSEGQIPTGELFF. The DNA of the CDR3 is TGTGCCAGCAGTGAGGGACAGATACCCACCGGGGAGCTGTTTTTT.